This TCR beta chain derives from a study of T cell repertoires in cytomegalovirus infection. For the study at large: TCR beta signatures that were public indicated CMV infection and matching HLA type.

Via MiXCR, TCRdb re-called the reads, giving one row per CDR3 protein. The sample has approximately 1,000,000 distinct CDR3 sequences, about a third seen once; the top ten hold more than 13%. Notes on the study in general: The ex vivo response was dominated by HLA-C-restricted CMV-specific TCR beta clonotypes. Carriers of CMV plus the relevant HLA were identified by cumulative public TCR beta family frequency.

The CDR3 runs to 17 residues. CDR1 and CDR2 from the germline V gene are MNHEY and SVGEGT. V dropped 2 bases and J dropped 0 bases, with 14 bases sitting between them. For this clonotype: Its target is not known.

The receptor was isolated from a human donor in good health (CMV status not recorded). Some clones in this sample may be carry-over from other donors' samples. The sample consisted of cultured CD8+ T cells from PBMCs, taken from culture after CMV antigen stimulation. V and J are TRBV6-2 or TRBV6-3 and TRBJ2-4; no firm D call. The CDR3: CASSYHLPALAKNIQYF. CDR3 bases: TGTGCCAGCAGTTACCATCTCCCGGCGCTAGCCAAAAACATTCAGTACTTC.